The 18 T cell receptor beta chains reported below all come from one sample, sequenced in a study of response to subunit inactivated influenza vaccine listed by TCRdb under 2018. Receptors were amplified or captured by RT-PCR. For sequencing, an Illumina HiSeq 2500 was employed. The public reads were run again by TCRdb, first through fastp at Q25 and then through MiXCR, and only productive beta chains were kept. When rows share a CDR3 protein, they turn into one entry using the most common DNA and genes. The sample table holds 500,000 to 600,000 distinct CDR3 sequences, of which 12% were seen once. The top ten clonotypes cover about a tenth of the sample. The source material was PBMCs from blood, sampled on the day of vaccination. The receptor set was obtained from a man aged 50 to 60 who received an inactivated influenza vaccine. Donor details come from another sample of the same person, matched by shared clones.

This clonotype was seen ten or more times. The chain uses TRBV9 and TRBJ1-2; 7 bases align to TRBD1. The germline V gene encodes CDR1 SGDLS and CDR2 YYNGEE. The J segment lost 4 bases and the V segment lost 3 bases, leaving 9 bases of the junction unmatched. This CDR3 is built from 15 residues. CDR3 residues: CASSDTGAMGYGYTF. CDR3 DNA sequence: TGTGCCAGCAGCGATACAGGGGCGATGGGCTATGGCTACACCTTC.

The V call is TRBV6-2 or TRBV6-3, the J call TRBJ2-7, with 10 positions matching TRBD2. Unmatched junction bases numbered 7, after V lost 5 bases and J lost 6 bases. Germline CDR1 is MNHEY and CDR2 is SVGEGT. This CDR3 is 14 amino acids long. The CDR3 bases are TGTGCCAGCAGTAATAGCGGGGGGATAGGCGAGCAGTACTTC. It specifies CASSNSGGIGEQYF.

V gene TRBV27 combines with J gene TRBJ1-6; D remains unclear. Trimming left V 5 bases short and J 10 bases short, with 12 bases between. The CDR3 spans 13 residues. Germline-derived CDR1 and CDR2 are MNHEY and SMNVEV (reference sequence). CDR3 amino acids: CASSPRLSSPLHF. Written as DNA, the CDR3 is TGTGCCAGCAGTCCAAGGTTATCATCACCCCTCCACTTT.

This clonotype occurred many times. The chain recombines TRBV6-5 with TRBJ2-1, with TRBD1 as a possible D gene (5 bases). CDR1 is MNHEY, CDR2 SVGAGI, per germline. This CDR3 contains 16 residues. V was shortened by 0 bases and J by 5 bases, with 14 bases between the two germline ends. This CDR3 reads CASSYSGWQGDNEQFF. CDR3 nucleotides: TGTGCCAGCAGTTACTCGGGTTGGCAGGGCGACAATGAGCAGTTCTTC.

V is TRBV7-2 and J is TRBJ2-7; 8 bases agree with TRBD2. V was pared by 5 bases and J by 1 base, with 10 bases of the junction left unmatched. Germline assignment: CDR1 SGHTA and CDR2 FQGNSA. This CDR3 region has 16 residues. This CDR3 reads CASSPQGAGASYEQYF. CDR3 coding DNA: TGTGCCAGCAGCCCCCAGGGAGCGGGAGCTTCCTACGAGCAGTACTTC. Complete variable domain (other parts from reference TRBV7-2 and TRBJ2-7): GAGVSQSPSNKVTEKGKDVELRCDPISGHTALYWYRQSLGQGLEFLIYFQGNSAPDKSGLPSDRFSAERTGGSVSTLTIQRTQQEDSAVYLCASSPQGAGASYEQYFGPGTRLTVT.

J is TRBJ2-3 and V is TRBV6-5; D is unclear. Germline V gene data show CDR1 as MNHEY and CDR2 as SVGAGI. CDR3 size: 16 residues. V lost 4 bases and J 2 bases, leaving 16 bases between the germline ends. The CDR3 sequence is CASSSGASPYTDTQYF. The CDR3 DNA sequence: TGTGCCAGCAGTTCCGGAGCCAGTCCCTACACAGATACGCAGTATTTT.

This clonotype was seen a few times. This chain uses TRBV6-2 or TRBV6-3 with TRBJ1-3; weak D call: TRBD1 (6 bases). The V end lost 0 bases, the J end lost 3 bases, and 12 bases lay between the germline ends. CDR3 length: 16 amino acids. Germline lookup yields CDR1 MNHEY and CDR2 SVGEGT. CDR3 DNA sequence: TGTGCCAGCAGTTACTCGCGCCGGACAGTTGGAAACACCATATATTTT. Its translation is CASSYSRRTVGNTIYF.

This clonotype showed up many times. The chain is built from TRBV7-2 and TRBJ2-7; TRBD2 agrees at 9 bases. This CDR3 region has 15 residues. J was trimmed by 6 bases and V by 0 bases; bases with no gene match: 6. Germline values: CDR1 SGHTA, CDR2 FQGNSA. CDR3 sequence (DNA): TGTGCCAGCAGCTTAGCCTCTAGCGGGATGCTCGAGCAGTACTTC. Amino acid sequence: CASSLASSGMLEQYF.

This clonotype occurred a few times. The CDR3 DNA reads TGTGCCAGCAGCTCCGCTGGGCTGAGACGCATGAACACTGAAGCTTTCTTT. It translates to CASSSAGLRRMNTEAFF. The rearrangement uses TRBV7-9 and TRBJ1-1; no firm D call. From germline, CDR1 is SEHNR and CDR2 FQNEAQ (reference sequence). The CDR3 is 17 residues long. V was trimmed by 4 bases and J by 0 bases, leaving 18 bases between them.

Many counts were recorded for this clonotype. The CDR3 region has the DNA TGTGCCACCAGCAGAGATCCCTTTGGACCCGTCATGGAGTTCTTC. It is translated as CATSRDPFGPVMEFF. This sequence joins TRBV15 and TRBJ2-1; D ambiguous. The CDR3 consists of 15 residues. The germline V gene encodes CDR1 LNHNV and CDR2 YYDKDF (reference sequence). With 0 bases removed from V and 14 bases from J, the gap between germline ends came to 20 bases.

This chain joins TRBV7-9 and TRBJ2-7; D is perhaps TRBD1 (5 bases). CDR1 and CDR2 from the germline V gene are SEHNR and FQNEAQ (reference sequence). The CDR3 extends over 14 amino acids. V lost 3 bases and J lost 3, with 12 bases in between. For the CDR3, the DNA is TGTGCCAGCAGCTTGATAGGGGTAAGCTACGAGCAGTACTTC. Amino acids: CASSLIGVSYEQYF. Full variable domain (rest looked up from reference TRBV7-9 and TRBJ2-7): DTGVSQNPRHKITKRGQNVTFRCDPISEHNRLYWYRQTLGQGPEFLTYFQNEAQLEKSRLLSDRFSAERPKGSFSTLEIQRTEQGDSAMYLCASSLIGVSYEQYFGPGTRLTVT.

The chain employs TRBV28 and TRBJ2-7, with a possible D match to TRBD2 (5 bases). The germline V gene encodes CDR1 MDHEN and CDR2 SYDVKM. The CDR3 is made up of 10 amino acids. Between the trimmed V and J ends, which lost 10 bases and 8 bases, there was a span of 12 bases. CDR3 loop: CATNAGKQYF. DNA of the CDR3: TGTGCCACCAACGCCGGGAAGCAGTACTTC.

V and J are TRBV6-1 and TRBJ2-7; 7 bases are a match to TRBD2. With 6 bases clipped from V and 1 base from J, the junction kept 9 bases outside the gene matches. The germline gives CDR1 MNHNS, CDR2 SASEGT. The CDR3 runs to 15 residues. CDR3 sequence reads: CASRRDPGLSYEQYF. For the CDR3, the DNA is TGTGCCAGCAGGCGAGACCCGGGACTATCCTACGAGCAGTACTTC.

The chain couples TRBV20-1 to TRBJ2-7, with D perhaps being TRBD1 or TRBD2 (6 bases each). CDR3 size: 15 residues. The germline V gene encodes CDR1 DFQATT and CDR2 SNEGSKA (reference sequence). V lost 1 base and J 5 bases, leaving 18 bases between the germline ends. CDR3 bases: TGCAGTGCTAGAGGTCCCTGGGGGGCTAAGGACGAGCAGTACTTC. Its protein is CSARGPWGAKDEQYF.

V is TRBV11-2 and J is TRBJ2-1; D gene uncertain. CDR3 size: 14 residues. The V and J ends lost 4 bases and 5 bases respectively, with 12 bases between them. CDR1 and CDR2 from the germline V gene are SGHAT and FQNNGV. The CDR3 is CASSWGRIDNEQFF. In DNA form, the CDR3 reads TGTGCCAGCAGCTGGGGTCGGATAGACAATGAGCAGTTCTTC.

The table lists this clonotype with a few counts. The V gene is TRBV18, the J gene TRBJ2-3; 12 nucleotides match TRBD2. This CDR3 comprises 18 residues. V dropped 3 bases and J dropped 0; count of bases not matched to a gene: 7. Germline V gene lookup returns CDR1 KGHSH and CDR2 LQKENI. The CDR3 DNA is TGTGCCAGCTCACCCCTTGGCGGGACTAGCGGGAGCACAGATACGCAGTATTTT. Protein sequence: CASSPLGGTSGSTDTQYF.

The rearrangement links TRBV29-1 to TRBJ2-3, with D uncertain. CDR1 SQVTM and CDR2 ANQGSEA come from the germline V gene. The CDR3 has 10 residues. Between the trimmed V and J ends, which lost 5 bases and 6 bases, there was a span of 6 bases. CDR3 sequence: CSVHGDTQYF. In nucleotides, the CDR3 is TGCAGCGTTCATGGGGATACGCAGTATTTT.

This clonotype was recorded many times. J is TRBJ2-7 and V is TRBV12-3 or TRBV12-4; TRBD1 aligns across 9 bases. This CDR3 has 15 residues. J gave up 1 base and V 0 bases, and 1 base lay outside the gene matches. The DNA for the CDR3 is TGTGCCAGCAGTTTAGCAGGACAGGGGTCCTACGAGCAGTACTTC. Protein sequence: CASSLAGQGSYEQYF.